The T cell receptor (beta chain) described here comes from a study of response to subunit inactivated influenza vaccine. Study results and limitations: Each seasonal influenza vaccination, the authors suggested, recruits few new T cells.

TCRdb itself ran the RT-PCR reads through MiXCR, one entry per CDR3 protein. This table has 650,000 to 850,000 distinct CDR3 sequences, about 15% appearing once. Worth noting for this clonotype: Its antigen is as yet unknown.

The sample in question was PBMCs from blood, obtained around 15 days before vaccination. The TCR was taken from a man aged 45-65 years who received an inactivated influenza vaccine.

DNA of the CDR3: TGTGCCAGCAGTTTAGAGTCAGGGGGGGCTGATGAAAAACTGTTTTTT. Amino acid sequence: CASSLESGGADEKLFF. The chain recombines TRBV12-3 or TRBV12-4 with TRBJ1-4; TRBD1 agrees at 7 bases. J was trimmed by 6 bases and V by 1 base; bases with no gene match: 8. The CDR3 sequence is 16 residues long.